This T cell receptor beta chain comes out of a study of glioma-infiltrating T cells. Study background: Samples included WHO grade II oligodendrogliomas or astrocytomas and initial-diagnosis grade IV glioblastomas. Before surgery, glioma patients received dexamethasone for at most six days.

Using RNA template, CDR3s of TCR alpha and beta were amplified with iRepertoire arm-PCR. A single record per CDR3 protein comes from TCRdb applying MiXCR to the multiplex PCR reads. This sample has about 400,000 distinct CDR3 sequences, with roughly 41% found just once. On this clonotype itself: Its antigen is unidentified.

V was clipped by 5 bases and J by 6 bases; unmatched bases: 8. The CDR3 spans 16 residues. CDR1 is MDHEN, CDR2 SYDVKM, per germline. Study results and caveats: Gliomas, especially low-grade, showed above-expected tissue-blood divergence; non-neoplastic patients showed below. Very few CDR3 sequences were shared between tissue and blood.

The gene calls are TRBV28 and TRBJ2-1, with TRBD2 matching 12 bases. This sequence originates from a human donor with low-grade glioma or glioblastoma, undergoing nonglioma brain surgery, or in good health (not recorded which). Sequencing was performed on glioma tissue, nonneoplastic brain tissue, or PBMCs (not recorded which). The CDR3 is CASSETSGRHSNEQFF. CDR3 coding DNA: TGTGCCAGCAGTGAGACTAGCGGGAGACATTCCAATGAGCAGTTCTTC. Full variable domain (rest looked up from reference TRBV28 and TRBJ2-1): DVKVTQSSRYLVKRTGEKVFLECVQDMDHENMFWYRQDPGLGLRLIYFSYDVKMKEKGDIPEGYSVSREKKERFSLILESASTNQTSMYLCASSETSGRHSNEQFFGPGTRLTVL.